These 2 T cell receptor beta chains were sequenced from one sample in a study of T-cell reconstitution after alpha-beta-depleted transplantation in children. Unique molecular identifiers were used in preparing the TCRbeta library. MiXCR was run by TCRdb on the PCR reads, yielding one entry per CDR3 protein. The sample comprises 780,000 or so distinct CDR3 sequences, about 15% of which are singletons, and around 5% rests with the top ten. The specimen comprised PBMCs, mostly from graft donor cells, sampled 360 days after TCRalphabeta/CD19-depleted stem cell transplant. All receptors derive from a male patient younger than 18 who had a stem cell transplant for acute lymphoblastic leukemia, so the T cells may come from the graft donor.

The sample holds a few counts of this clonotype. V usage is TRBV11-1 and J usage is TRBJ2-1; 7 bases agree with TRBD2. V shed 3 bases and J 4 bases; nucleotides not matched to a gene: 15. Germline CDR1 SGHAT, CDR2 FQDESV (reference sequence). The CDR3 extends over 18 amino acids. The CDR3 DNA reads as TGTGCCAGCAGCTTGGTCTCCGCGGCAACCGGGGGGTACAATGAGCAGTTCTTC. It is translated as CASSLVSAATGGYNEQFF.

This clonotype came up a few times. The CDR3 coding sequence is TGTGCCAGCAGCTCGACAGGTTCGAGTGGGACTGAAGCTTTCTTT. It is translated as CASSSTGSSGTEAFF. The chain is built from TRBV7-9 and TRBJ1-1, with D tentatively TRBD1 (6 bases). CDR1 and CDR2 from the germline V gene are SEHNR and FQNEAQ (reference sequence). The CDR3 length is 15 residues. Trimming pared 4 bases from V and 5 bases from J, leaving 17 bases between.